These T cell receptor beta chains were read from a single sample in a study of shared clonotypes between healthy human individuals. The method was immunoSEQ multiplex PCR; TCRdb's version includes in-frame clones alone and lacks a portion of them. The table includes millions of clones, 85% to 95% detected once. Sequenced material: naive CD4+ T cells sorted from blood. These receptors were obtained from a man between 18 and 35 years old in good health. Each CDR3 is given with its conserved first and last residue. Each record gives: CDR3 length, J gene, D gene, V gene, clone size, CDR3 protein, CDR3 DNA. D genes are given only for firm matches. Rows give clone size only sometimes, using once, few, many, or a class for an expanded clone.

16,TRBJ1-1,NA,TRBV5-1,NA,CASSQQGPGLSTEAFF,TGCGCCAGCAGCCAACAGGGACCGGGACTATCCACTGAAGCTTTCTTT
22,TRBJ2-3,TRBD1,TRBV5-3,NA,CARYAVKERGPTGGISGDTQYF,TGTGCCAGATATGCGGTAAAGGAACGCGGGCCCACAGGGGGCATATCAGGAGATACGCAGTATTTT
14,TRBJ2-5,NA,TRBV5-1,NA,CASSLPNPQETQYF,TGCGCCAGCAGCTTGCCCAACCCCCAAGAGACCCAGTACTTC
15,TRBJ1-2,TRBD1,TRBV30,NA,CAWSARGQGHYGYTF,TGTGCCTGGAGCGCCAGGGGGCAAGGTCACTATGGCTACACCTTC
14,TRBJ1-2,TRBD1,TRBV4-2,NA,CASSLPTGYYGYTF,TGTGCCAGCAGCCTCCCGACAGGGTACTATGGCTACACCTTC
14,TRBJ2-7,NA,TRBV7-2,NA,CASSLGGSTYEQYF,TGTGCCAGCAGCTTAGGGGGTTCGACCTACGAGCAGTACTTC
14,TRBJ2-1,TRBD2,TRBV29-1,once,CSVDPTSGIGEQFF,TGCAGCGTTGATCCGACTAGCGGGATCGGTGAGCAGTTCTTC
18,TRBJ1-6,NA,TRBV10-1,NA,CASSGCIQGKSYNSPLHF,TGCGCCAGCAGTGGTTGCATCCAGGGGAAATCCTATAATTCACCCCTCCACTTT
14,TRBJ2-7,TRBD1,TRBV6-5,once,CASRLDRGFDEQYF,TGTGCCAGCAGACTCGACAGGGGCTTCGACGAGCAGTACTTC
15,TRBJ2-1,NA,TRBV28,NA,CASSLRGGGRNEQFF,TGTGCCAGCAGTCTCCGAGGGGGGGGAAGAAATGAGCAGTTCTTC
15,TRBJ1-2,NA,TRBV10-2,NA,CASSESWSVAGGYTF,TGCGCCAGCAGTGAGTCTTGGTCAGTGGCGGGGGGCTACACCTTC
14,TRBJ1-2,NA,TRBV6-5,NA,CASSPTGTIYGYTF,TGTGCCAGCAGTCCTACAGGGACGATCTATGGCTACACCTTC
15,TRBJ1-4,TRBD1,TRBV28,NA,CASSSIDRGNEKLFF,TGTGCCAGCAGTTCCATCGACAGGGGTAATGAAAAACTGTTTTTT
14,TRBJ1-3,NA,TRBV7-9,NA,CASSLGGNANTIYF,TGTGCCAGCAGCCTTGGGGGGAATGCAAACACCATATATTTT
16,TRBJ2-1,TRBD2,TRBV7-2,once,CASSSPGLAVNNEQFF,TGTGCCAGCAGCTCACCGGGACTAGCGGTAAACAATGAGCAGTTCTTC
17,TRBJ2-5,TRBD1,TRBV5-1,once,CASSLRTGGRYQETQYF,TGCGCCAGCAGCTTGCGGACAGGGGGAAGGTACCAAGAGACCCAGTACTTC
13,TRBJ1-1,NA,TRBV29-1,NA,CSVEWVLNTEAFF,TGCAGCGTTGAATGGGTGTTGAACACTGAAGCTTTCTTT
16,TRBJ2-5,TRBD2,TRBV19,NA,CASSIATGGAQETQYF,TGTGCCAGTAGTATAGCAACGGGAGGGGCCCAAGAGACCCAGTACTTC
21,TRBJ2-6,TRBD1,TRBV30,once,CAWSVRKSEGQGRSGANVLTF,TGTGCCTGGAGTGTAAGGAAATCGGAAGGACAGGGTCGTTCTGGGGCCAACGTCCTGACTTTC
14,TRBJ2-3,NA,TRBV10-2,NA,CASRRGVDADTQYF,TGCGCCAGCAGACGAGGGGTAGACGCAGATACGCAGTATTTT
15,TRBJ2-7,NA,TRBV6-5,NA,CASSYSTLSSYEQYF,TGTGCCAGCAGCTATTCGACGTTGAGCTCCTACGAGCAGTACTTC
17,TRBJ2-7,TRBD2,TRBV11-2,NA,CASKPLGGRAAVYEQYF,TGTGCCAGCAAACCCTTGGGCGGGAGGGCCGCAGTGTACGAGCAGTACTTC
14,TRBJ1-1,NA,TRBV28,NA,CASSQGQTTTEAFF,TGTGCCAGCAGTCAAGGACAGACAACCACTGAAGCTTTCTTT
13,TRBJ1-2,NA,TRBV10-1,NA,CASSEGQTYGYTF,TGCGCCAGCAGTGAGGGACAGACCTATGGCTACACCTTC
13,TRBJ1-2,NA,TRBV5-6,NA,CASSLGGNYGYTF,TGTGCCAGCAGCTTGGGTGGGAACTATGGCTACACCTTC
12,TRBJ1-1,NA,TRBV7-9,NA,CASSLRGTEAFF,TGTGCCAGCAGCTTGAGAGGCACTGAAGCTTTCTTT
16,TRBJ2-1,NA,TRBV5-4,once,CASSRPAGGRVPEQFF,TGTGCCAGCAGCAGACCGGCCGGGGGACGGGTACCTGAGCAGTTCTTC
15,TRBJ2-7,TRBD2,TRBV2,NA,CASSELAGGPYEQYF,TGTGCCAGCAGTGAACTAGCGGGGGGTCCCTACGAGCAGTACTTC
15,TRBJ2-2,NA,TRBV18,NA,CASSPQPSPAGELFF,TGTGCCAGCTCACCACAACCATCCCCTGCGGGGGAGCTGTTTTTT
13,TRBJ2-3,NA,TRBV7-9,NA,CASSDQGIGVQYF,TGTGCCAGCAGCGATCAGGGGATAGGGGTGCAGTATTTT
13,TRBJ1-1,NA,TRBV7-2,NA,CASSLLRATEAFF,TGTGCCAGCAGCTTACTCAGGGCCACTGAAGCTTTCTTT
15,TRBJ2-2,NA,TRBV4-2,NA,CASSQGRVGTGELFF,TGTGCCAGCAGCCAAGGGAGGGTCGGCACCGGGGAGCTGTTTTTT
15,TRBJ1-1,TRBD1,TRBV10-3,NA,CAISESDRANTEAFF,TGTGCCATCAGTGAGTCAGACAGGGCTAACACTGAAGCTTTCTTT
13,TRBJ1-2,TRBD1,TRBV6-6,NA,CASSQGQGVGYTF,TGTGCCAGCAGCCAGGGACAGGGGGTTGGCTACACCTTC
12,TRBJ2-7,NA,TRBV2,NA,CASGARLGEQYF,TGTGCCAGCGGGGCGCGGCTGGGCGAGCAGTACTTC
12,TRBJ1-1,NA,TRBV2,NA,CASTIRDMEIIF,TGTGCCAGCACCATCCGGGACATGGAGATAATCTTT
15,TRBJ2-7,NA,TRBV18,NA,CASSPQTGSSYEQYF,TGTGCCAGCTCACCCCAGACGGGAAGCTCCTACGAGCAGTACTTC